This entry lists 26 T cell receptor beta chains sequenced from one sample in a study of cytomegalovirus exposure and HLA in healthy donors. PCR involved 60 Vbeta and 13 Jbeta primers. The table came from immunoSEQ multiplex PCR; TCRdb's copy has only in-frame clones and leaves some out. The repertoire holds 52,000 or so clones, with 77% as singletons. The material sequenced was PBMCs. These receptor sequences come from a woman between 40 and 50 years old in good health and CMV-seropositive.

Only one count was recorded for this clone. The rearrangement links TRBV29-1 to TRBJ2-1; D possibly corresponds to TRBD2 (5 bases). V gave up 4 bases and J gave up 0 bases, with 10 bases separating them. Germline CDR1 reads SQVTM; CDR2 reads ANQGSEA. The CDR3 totals 14 residues. CDR3 nucleotide sequence: TGCAGCGTTGGAGCGGTTTTCTCCTACAATGAGCAGTTCTTC. Translating it yields CSVGAVFSYNEQFF.

This clone was observed a few times. The rearrangement uses TRBV5-1 and TRBJ2-1; D gene uncertain. The CDR3 is 15 amino acids. V was trimmed by 2 bases and J by 5 bases, leaving 14 bases between them. CDR1 SGHRS and CDR2 YFSETQ come from the germline V gene. This CDR3 reads CASSFRVGENNEQFF. CDR3 bases: TGCGCCAGCAGCTTCCGGGTTGGTGAGAACAATGAGCAGTTCTTC.

This clone was counted a few times. The chain carries TRBV6-1 and TRBJ1-1; D is ambiguous. Germline CDR1 MNHNS, CDR2 SASEGT. Trimming took 2 bases from V and 1 from J, leaving 5 bases between them. CDR3 length: 13 residues. This CDR3 reads CASSERGNTEAFF. The CDR3 DNA sequence: TGTGCCAGCAGTGAACGGGGGAACACTGAAGCTTTCTTT.

A few counts support this clone. The V and J genes are TRBV10-3 and TRBJ1-5; 11 positions match TRBD1. CDR3 length: 15 amino acids. The germline V gene has CDR1 ENHRY and CDR2 SYGVKD. Losses at the gene ends were 6 bases for V and 6 bases for J; bases not matched to a gene: 7. The CDR3 DNA is TGTGCCATCAGGGCGGGACAGGGGGAGGGTCAGCCCCAGCATTTT. This gives the protein CAIRAGQGEGQPQHF.

This clone was seen only once. This rearrangement joins TRBV30 to TRBJ2-1, with 11 bases identical to TRBD2. Losses at the gene ends were 2 bases for V and 7 bases for J; bases not matched to a gene: 10. Germline CDR1 is GTSNPN and CDR2 is SVGIG (reference sequence). The CDR3 consists of 16 residues. CDR3 amino acids: CAWSPSGGPSRNEQFF. The CDR3 DNA follows: TGTGCCTGGAGTCCTAGCGGGGGGCCCTCGCGGAATGAGCAGTTCTTC.

About this clone: Other DNA sequences within the sample encode an identical CDR3. The gene calls are TRBV5-1 and TRBJ1-2; D is ambiguous. The germline V gene has CDR1 SGHRS and CDR2 YFSETQ. V was pared by 4 bases and J by 2 bases, with 9 bases between. This CDR3 is built from 13 residues. Here the CDR3 reads CASSLDGNYGYTF. CDR3 nucleotide sequence: TGCGCCAGCAGCCTCGACGGGAACTATGGCTACACCTTC.

The table lists this clone with a few counts. The chain uses TRBV11-2 and TRBJ1-2, with D hard to call. Trimming took 5 bases from V and 6 from J, leaving 16 bases between them. Germline CDR1 is SGHAT and CDR2 is FQNNGV. The CDR3 sequence is 14 residues long. The CDR3: CASSLPGRLNGYTF. CDR3 sequence (DNA): TGTGCCAGCAGCCTTCCCGGGAGACTCAATGGCTACACCTTC.

The rearrangement joins TRBV5-1 to TRBJ1-2; a weak D match, TRBD1 (5 bases). The CDR3 runs 14 residues. CDR1 is SGHRS and CDR2 is YFSETQ in the germline V gene. The V end lost 0 bases, the J end lost 6 bases, and 12 bases lay between the germline ends. The chain's CDR3 is CASSLGTSRDGYTF. CDR3 nucleotides: TGCGCCAGCAGCTTGGGCACTTCCAGGGATGGCTACACCTTC.

V usage is TRBV27 and J usage is TRBJ1-1; D remains unclear. The length of the CDR3 is 13 residues. Germline-derived CDR1 and CDR2 are MNHEY and SMNVEV (reference sequence). The germline V and J ends were trimmed by 3 bases and 1 base, with 6 bases remaining between them. The CDR3 DNA reads as TGTGCCAGCAGTTTCTATAGGAACACTGAAGCTTTCTTT. The encoded protein is CASSFYRNTEAFF.

This chain links TRBV7-2 with TRBJ1-1; perhaps TRBD1 as D (5 bases). Germline CDR1 and CDR2: SGHTA and FQGNSA. The CDR3 has 14 amino acids. V was clipped by 1 base and J by 0 bases, with 6 bases between them. The CDR3 protein is CASSLGTLNTEAFF. The DNA for the CDR3 is TGTGCCAGCAGCTTAGGGACACTGAACACTGAAGCTTTCTTT.

The V gene is TRBV13, the J gene TRBJ1-2; 7 bases map to TRBD1. The length of the CDR3 is 13 residues. V lost 9 bases and J lost 1; bases outside the gene matches: 5. Germline V gene data show CDR1 as PRHDT and CDR2 as FYEKMQ (reference sequence). For the CDR3, the DNA is TGTGCCAGTCACAGACAGGGTAACTATGGCTACACCTTC. This encodes CASHRQGNYGYTF.

The chain has TRBV4-1 and TRBJ1-2; D is possibly TRBD1 (6 bases). The CDR3 loop spans 18 amino acids. Germline CDR1 MGHRA, CDR2 YSYEKL. Trimming stripped 3 bases from V and 7 bases from J, with 27 bases between. CDR3 DNA sequence: TGCGCCAGCAGCCACGGACCGGGACAAGAAAGAATAAGAGGTGGCTACACCTTC. Translating gives CASSHGPGQERIRGGYTF.

The V and J genes are TRBV7-8 and TRBJ1-6, with TRBD1 matching over 7 bases. The germline V gene encodes CDR1 SGHVS and CDR2 FQNEAQ. Trimming removed 5 bases from V and 13 bases from J; junction bases left unmatched: 14. The length of the CDR3 is 15 residues. For the CDR3, the DNA is TGTGCCAGCAGCGGAGGGACAGCCTCGTCGTCTCCCCTCCACTTT. It is translated as CASSGGTASSSPLHF.

The table lists this clone with a count of one. CDR3 DNA: TGTGCCATCACCCGGGACAGCGTAACACCCCTCCACTTT. Amino acid sequence: CAITRDSVTPLHF. V is TRBV10-3 and J is TRBJ1-6; 7 bases are a match to TRBD1. V dropped 7 bases and J dropped 11; count of bases not matched to a gene: 8. The germline gives CDR1 ENHRY, CDR2 SYGVKD. The CDR3 covers 13 residues.

This clone ranks as medium-sized. The CDR3 here is CASSLGGDTEAFF. The CDR3 coding sequence is TGTGCCAGCTCACTCGGGGGGGACACTGAAGCTTTCTTT. V usage is TRBV18 and J usage is TRBJ1-1; D is perhaps TRBD1 (5 bases). Trimming removed 4 bases at V and 3 bases at J, with 9 bases between. The CDR3 spans 13 residues. Germline V gene lookup returns CDR1 KGHSH and CDR2 LQKENI.

The rearrangement uses TRBV5-6 and TRBJ2-7; 7 bases match TRBD1. Trimming at V came to 1 base and at J to 2 bases, leaving 6 bases not matched to a gene. CDR3 length: 15 residues. Germline-derived CDR1 and CDR2 are SGHDT and YYEEEE. Written as DNA, the CDR3 is TGTGCCAGCAGCTTGCGGGGACAGCGCGCCTACGAGCAGTACTTC. It is translated as CASSLRGQRAYEQYF.

The V gene is TRBV19, the J gene TRBJ1-5, with D possibly being TRBD1 (6 bases). Trimming stripped 9 bases from V and 3 bases from J, with 15 bases between. The CDR3 contains 14 residues. Germline values: CDR1 LNHDA, CDR2 SQIVND (reference sequence). CDR3 amino acids: CASSFTGNNQPQHF. The CDR3 region has the DNA TGTGCCAGCAGCTTTACAGGGAACAATCAGCCCCAGCATTTT.

The chain couples TRBV2 to TRBJ2-1, with 8 bases matching TRBD1. This CDR3 is 12 amino acids long. J gave up 12 bases and V 0 bases, and 1 base lay outside the gene matches. Germline V gene lookup returns CDR1 SNHLY and CDR2 FYNNEI. The CDR3 here is CASSEAGTGQFF. In nucleotides, the CDR3 is TGTGCCAGCAGTGAAGCGGGGACAGGGCAGTTCTTC.

The chain carries TRBV5-5 and TRBJ2-1; tentative D call: TRBD1 (5 bases). The CDR3 spans 13 residues. Deletions cut 4 bases from V and 8 bases from J, with 13 bases between. The germline CDR1 and CDR2 sequences are SGHKS and YYEKEE (reference sequence). The chain's CDR3 is CASSPPGRDEQFF. CDR3 nucleotide sequence: TGTGCCAGCAGCCCCCCAGGCAGGGATGAGCAGTTCTTC.

This clone has a handful of counts. The chain has TRBV9 and TRBJ2-5; D unclear. CDR1 is SGDLS, CDR2 YYNGEE, per germline. The CDR3 totals 13 residues. V was cut by 0 bases and J by 5 bases, with 8 bases left in between. This CDR3 reads CASSVAYSETQYF. The CDR3 bases are TGTGCCAGCAGCGTAGCCTACTCCGAGACCCAGTACTTC.

This chain uses TRBV18 with TRBJ1-2; 9 positions match TRBD1. V lost 1 base to trimming and J lost 6 bases; unmatched junction nucleotides: 6. The CDR3 runs to 15 residues. CDR1 and CDR2 (germline): KGHSH, LQKENI. CDR3 in amino acids: CASSPLPGQGHGYTF. As DNA, the CDR3 is TGTGCCAGCTCACCACTCCCCGGACAGGGGCATGGCTACACCTTC.

V usage is TRBV6-1 and J usage is TRBJ1-4, with D possibly matching TRBD1 (5 bases). This CDR3 contains 14 residues. The V end was cut by 3 bases, the J end by 8 bases, with 13 bases between. Germline V gene lookup returns CDR1 MNHNS and CDR2 SASEGT. CDR3 coding DNA: TGTGCCAGCAGTGAGCCCCAGGGTTGGGAAAAACTGTTTTTT. It codes for CASSEPQGWEKLFF.

The chain joins TRBV11-2 to TRBJ1-2, with TRBD1 matching over 7 bases. V was pared by 1 base and J by 4 bases, with 0 bases of the junction left unmatched. The CDR3 runs to 13 residues. Germline loops: CDR1 SGHAT, CDR2 FQNNGV. CDR3 amino acids: CASSLGTGYGYTF. The CDR3, as DNA: TGTGCCAGCAGCTTAGGGACAGGCTATGGCTACACCTTC.

The chain uses TRBV9 and TRBJ2-1, with 12 bases aligning to TRBD1. Germline V gives CDR1 SGDLS, CDR2 YYNGEE. This CDR3 comprises 15 residues. Germline trimming cut 3 bases from V and 8 bases from J; bases unmatched to any gene: 6. CDR3 sequence: CASSAGTGGWDEQFF. DNA of the CDR3: TGTGCCAGCAGCGCCGGGACAGGGGGCTGGGATGAGCAGTTCTTC.

The chain combines TRBV27 with TRBJ1-6, with 7 bases identical to TRBD1. Trimming cost V 7 bases and J 5 bases; bases outside gene matches: 5. The CDR3 has 14 amino acids. Germline loops: CDR1 MNHEY, CDR2 SMNVEV (reference sequence). For the CDR3, the DNA is TGTGCCAGCACCGTGGGACAGAATAATTCACCCCTCCACTTT. This encodes CASTVGQNNSPLHF.

CDR3: CASSLAGRYNEQFF. DNA for the CDR3: TGTGCCAGCAGCTTAGCGGGCCGTTACAATGAGCAGTTCTTC. This chain links TRBV7-9 with TRBJ2-1; D unresolved. Trimming left V 0 bases short and J 4 bases short, with 7 bases between. The CDR3 has 14 residues. From germline, CDR1 is SEHNR and CDR2 FQNEAQ (reference sequence).